This is a list of T cell receptor beta chains from one sample in a study of cytomegalovirus exposure and HLA in healthy donors. Some clones are missing from TCRdb's copy, which holds only in-frame ones; the method was immunoSEQ multiplex PCR. The table has about 120,000 clones, roughly 70% seen once. The sequencing input was PBMCs. The receptors derive from a woman aged 18-29 years in good health and CMV-seronegative. The CDR3 runs from the conserved cysteine through the conserved F or W. Each record gives: J gene, V gene, clone size, D gene, CDR3 protein, CDR3 DNA. A D gene is named only where the DNA matches it firmly. Not all rows give a size; the values are once, few, many and, for expanded clones, a class.

J: TRBJ1-5; V: TRBV27; size: -; D: -; CDR3: CASSFQGDQPQHF; DNA: TGTGCCAGCAGTTTCCAGGGCGATCAGCCCCAGCATTTT
J: TRBJ2-1; V: TRBV10-1; size: few; D: TRBD1; CDR3: CASSSPGQGANEQFF; DNA: TGCGCCAGCAGTTCTCCGGGACAGGGGGCGAATGAGCAGTTCTTC
J: TRBJ1-4; V: TRBV30; size: -; D: -; CDR3: CAWSVFATNEKLFF; DNA: TGTGCCTGGAGTGTCTTCGCAACTAATGAAAAACTGTTTTTT
J: TRBJ2-1; V: TRBV5-1; size: -; D: TRBD2; CDR3: CASSFGGGGSYNEQFF; DNA: TGCGCCAGCAGCTTTGGCGGGGGTGGGTCCTACAATGAGCAGTTCTTC
J: TRBJ2-2; V: TRBV18; size: -; D: -; CDR3: CASSPPSTGELFF; DNA: TGTGCCAGCTCACCACCGAGCACCGGGGAGCTGTTTTTT
J: TRBJ2-2; V: TRBV5-1; size: -; D: -; CDR3: CASSLESTGELFF; DNA: TGCGCCAGCAGCTTGGAGAGCACCGGGGAGCTGTTTTTT
J: TRBJ1-2; V: TRBV29-1; size: few; D: -; CDR3: CSVEVLTGTYGYTF; DNA: TGCAGCGTTGAAGTTCTGACCGGGACATATGGCTACACCTTC
J: TRBJ1-2; V: TRBV28; size: -; D: -; CDR3: CASRFPSNYGYTF; DNA: TGTGCCAGTCGGTTCCCATCTAACTATGGCTACACCTTC
J: TRBJ2-7; V: TRBV4-1; size: -; D: -; CDR3: CASSQGQASSYEQYF; DNA: TGCGCCAGCAGCCAAGGACAGGCGAGCTCCTACGAGCAGTACTTC
J: TRBJ2-1; V: TRBV10-2; size: -; D: TRBD2; CDR3: CASRLAGGHNEQFF; DNA: TGCGCCAGCAGGCTAGCGGGGGGGCACAATGAGCAGTTCTTC
J: TRBJ1-2; V: TRBV29-1; size: -; D: TRBD1; CDR3: CSVGGQVKSYGYTF; DNA: TGCAGCGTTGGGGGACAGGTTAAGAGCTATGGCTACACCTTC
J: TRBJ1-4; V: TRBV5-1; size: -; D: TRBD1; CDR3: CASSLEGTGGEKLFF; DNA: TGCGCCAGCAGCTTGGAAGGGACAGGTGGTGAAAAACTGTTTTTT
J: TRBJ1-3; V: TRBV7-8; size: -; D: TRBD1; CDR3: CASSLAVGQGLTGSGNTIYF; DNA: TGTGCCAGCAGCTTAGCCGTCGGACAGGGTCTCACAGGATCTGGAAACACCATATATTTT
J: TRBJ2-2; V: TRBV18; size: -; D: -; CDR3: CASSLMLGTANTGELFF; DNA: TGTGCCAGCTCACTCATGCTCGGGACTGCGAACACCGGGGAGCTGTTTTTT
J: TRBJ2-7; V: TRBV28; size: -; D: -; CDR3: CASSSSRGFRAYEQYF; DNA: TGTGCCAGCAGTTCCAGTCGGGGGTTCCGAGCCTACGAGCAGTACTTC
J: TRBJ2-7; V: TRBV9; size: -; D: -; CDR3: CASSVEGRGHYEQYF; DNA: TGTGCCAGCAGCGTAGAGGGAAGGGGCCACTACGAGCAGTACTTC
J: TRBJ1-1; V: TRBV4-1; size: -; D: TRBD1; CDR3: CASSPSPDRDTEAFF; DNA: TGCGCCAGCAGCCCATCCCCGGACAGGGACACTGAAGCTTTCTTT
J: TRBJ2-7; V: TRBV7-8; size: -; D: -; CDR3: CASSAMDRVHSYEQYF; DNA: TGTGCCAGCAGCGCGATGGACAGAGTCCATTCCTACGAGCAGTACTTC
J: TRBJ1-2; V: TRBV19; size: once; D: -; CDR3: CASSLSGAGGYTF; DNA: TGTGCCAGTAGTCTTTCCGGCGCGGGTGGCTACACCTTC
J: TRBJ2-6; V: TRBV7-9; size: -; D: -; CDR3: CASSYQGSGANVLTF; DNA: TGTGCCAGCAGCTACCAGGGATCTGGGGCCAACGTCCTGACTTTC
J: TRBJ1-1; V: TRBV19; size: few; D: TRBD1; CDR3: CASSDRGNTEAFF; DNA: TGTGCCAGTAGTGACAGGGGGAACACTGAAGCTTTCTTT
J: TRBJ1-2; V: TRBV4-1; size: -; D: -; CDR3: CASSQRSRQGYNYGYTF; DNA: TGCGCCAGCAGCCAAAGGTCCAGGCAAGGCTATAACTATGGCTACACCTTC